This T cell receptor (beta chain) emerged from a study of response to subunit inactivated influenza vaccine. Study-level results: Each seasonal flu vaccination may recruit only limited new T cells, authors suggested.

This clonotype appeared a few times. Its antigen is currently unknown. V lost 0 bases, J lost 8 bases, and 4 bases stayed unmatched. Germline V gene lookup returns CDR1 SGHRS and CDR2 YFSETQ. The CDR3 length is 14 residues. A single record per CDR3 protein comes from TCRdb applying MiXCR to the RT-PCR reads. This table has more than 550,000 distinct CDR3 sequences, roughly 10% appearing once. V is TRBV5-1 and J is TRBJ1-1; 10 nucleotides agree with TRBD1. The sequence derives from a man between 50 and 59 years old who received an inactivated influenza vaccine. Specimen: PBMCs from blood, collected on the day of vaccination. The chain's CDR3 is CASSLGRQGAEAFF. CDR3 sequence (DNA): TGCGCCAGCAGCTTGGGTAGACAGGGGGCCGAAGCTTTCTTT.